This T cell receptor (beta chain) was captured by sequencing in a study of CD4 T cells in relation to SARS-CoV-2 and coronaviruses. Background on the study: TCR beta CDR3s were sequenced after roughly nine-day antigen culture of PBMCs.

Only in-frame clones appear in the TCRdb table, and some are missing; sequencing was by immunoSEQ multiplex PCR. This table has about 26,000 clones, around 73% appearing once. The unexposed donors gave CD4+ T cells in 2011-2018, prior to COVID-19. The cells were cultured for around ten days before CD4+ T cells were isolated. As cell numbers allowed, unexposed-donor CD4+ T cells faced SARS-CoV-2 S/N and four cold-coronavirus spikes. With 1 base clipped from V and 2 bases from J, the junction kept 7 bases outside the gene matches. The CDR3 has 17 amino acids. Per germline, CDR1 SGHTA and CDR2 FQGTGA. Note on this clone: Antigen: not known.

The sequence derives from a human donor in good health. The chain combines TRBV7-3 with TRBJ2-3; 9 bases match TRBD2. Material for sequencing was CD4+ T cells from PBMCs, cultured in vitro. The CDR3: CASSLRGSGRTTDTQYF. The CDR3 DNA is TGTGCCAGCAGCTTAAGGGGTAGCGGGAGAACCACAGATACGCAGTATTTT.